This T cell receptor beta chain appears in the sequencing data of a study of control samples from healthy donors and cancer patients. Sequencing was performed with immunoSEQ multiplex PCR; in TCRdb, only in-frame clones are kept and a portion is missing. The data contain approximately 170,000 clones, roughly 91% of them singletons. This sequence originates from a young woman in good health. The specimen sequenced was blood.

CDR3 sequence (DNA): TGTGCCAGCAGCTTAGAGGTCTCGACGCCCCAGCATTTT. Protein product: CASSLEVSTPQHF. The chain recombines TRBV7-2 with TRBJ1-5, with D unclear. The germline V gene has CDR1 SGHTA and CDR2 FQGNSA. Between the trimmed V and J ends, which lost 1 base and 9 bases, there was a span of 10 bases. CDR3 length: 13 residues.